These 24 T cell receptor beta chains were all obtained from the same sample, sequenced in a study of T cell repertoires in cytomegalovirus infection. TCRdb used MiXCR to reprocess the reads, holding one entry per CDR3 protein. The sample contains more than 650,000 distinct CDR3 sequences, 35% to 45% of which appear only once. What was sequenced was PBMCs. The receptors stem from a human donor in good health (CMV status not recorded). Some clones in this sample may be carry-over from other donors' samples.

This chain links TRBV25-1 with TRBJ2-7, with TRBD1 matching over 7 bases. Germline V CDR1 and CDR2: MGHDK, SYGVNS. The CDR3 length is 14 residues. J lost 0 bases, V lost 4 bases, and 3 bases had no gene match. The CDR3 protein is CASSAGTDSYEQYF. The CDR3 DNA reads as TGTGCCAGCAGTGCGGGGACAGACTCCTACGAGCAGTACTTC.

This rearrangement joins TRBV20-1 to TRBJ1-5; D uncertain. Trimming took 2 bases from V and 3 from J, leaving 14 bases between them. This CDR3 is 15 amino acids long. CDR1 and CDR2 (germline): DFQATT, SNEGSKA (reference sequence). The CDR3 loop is CSARFPGSFNQPQHF. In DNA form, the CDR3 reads TGCAGTGCTAGATTCCCGGGGTCGTTCAATCAGCCCCAGCATTTT.

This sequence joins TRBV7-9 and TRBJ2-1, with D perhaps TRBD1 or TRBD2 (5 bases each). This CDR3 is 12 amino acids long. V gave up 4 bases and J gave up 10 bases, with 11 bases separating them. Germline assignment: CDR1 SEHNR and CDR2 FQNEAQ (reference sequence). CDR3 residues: CASSSTGAEQFF. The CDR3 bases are TGTGCCAGCAGCTCTACCGGGGCGGAGCAGTTCTTC. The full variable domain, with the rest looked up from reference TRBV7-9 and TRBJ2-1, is DTGVSQNPRHKITKRGQNVTFRCDPISEHNRLYWYRQTLGQGPEFLTYFQNEAQLEKSRLLSDRFSAERPKGSFSTLEIQRTEQGDSAMYLCASSSTGAEQFFGPGTRLTVL.

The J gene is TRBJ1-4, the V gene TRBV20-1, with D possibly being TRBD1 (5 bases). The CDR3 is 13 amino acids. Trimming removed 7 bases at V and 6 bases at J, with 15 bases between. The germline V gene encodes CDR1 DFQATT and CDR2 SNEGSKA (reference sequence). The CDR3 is CSVPAQGHEKLFF. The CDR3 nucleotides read TGCAGTGTTCCTGCGCAGGGTCATGAAAAACTGTTTTTT.

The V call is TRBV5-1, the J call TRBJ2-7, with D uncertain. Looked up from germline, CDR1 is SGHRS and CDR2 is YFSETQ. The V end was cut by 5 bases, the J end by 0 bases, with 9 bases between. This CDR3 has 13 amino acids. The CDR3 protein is CASRTASSYEQYF. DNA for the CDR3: TGCGCCAGCAGGACCGCGAGCTCCTACGAGCAGTACTTC.

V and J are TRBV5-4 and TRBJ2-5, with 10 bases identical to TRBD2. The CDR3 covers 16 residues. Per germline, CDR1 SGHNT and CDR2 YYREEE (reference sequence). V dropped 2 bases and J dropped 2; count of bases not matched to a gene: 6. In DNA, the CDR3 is TGTGCCAGCAGCTTAGGGACTAGCGCAGTTCAAGAGACCCAGTACTTC. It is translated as CASSLGTSAVQETQYF.

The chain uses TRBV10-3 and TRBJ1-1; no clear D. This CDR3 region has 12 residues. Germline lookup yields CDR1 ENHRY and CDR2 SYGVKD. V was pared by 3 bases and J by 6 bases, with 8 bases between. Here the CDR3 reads CAISEGGAEAFF. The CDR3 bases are TGTGCCATCAGTGAAGGTGGTGCTGAAGCTTTCTTT.

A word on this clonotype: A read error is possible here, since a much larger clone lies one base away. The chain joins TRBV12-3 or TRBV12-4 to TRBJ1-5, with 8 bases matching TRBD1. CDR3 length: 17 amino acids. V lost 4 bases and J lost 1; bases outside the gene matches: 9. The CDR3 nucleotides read TGTGCCAGCAGTTGGGGGGACAGGACTGGGAGCAATCAGCCCCAGCATTTT. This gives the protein CASSWGDRTGSNQPQHF.

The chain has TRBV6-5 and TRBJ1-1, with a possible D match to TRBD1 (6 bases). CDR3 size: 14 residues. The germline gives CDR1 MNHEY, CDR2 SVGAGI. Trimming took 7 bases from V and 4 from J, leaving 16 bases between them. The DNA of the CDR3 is TGTGCCAGCATATTGGGCAGGGGAGCCACTGAAGCTTTCTTT. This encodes CASILGRGATEAFF.

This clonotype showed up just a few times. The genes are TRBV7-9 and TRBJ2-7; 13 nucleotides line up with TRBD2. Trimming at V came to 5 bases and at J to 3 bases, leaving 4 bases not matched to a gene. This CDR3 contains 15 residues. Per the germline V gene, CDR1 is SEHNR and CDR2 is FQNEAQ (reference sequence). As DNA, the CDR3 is TGTGCCAGCAGCCGGGGACTAGCGGGGATCTACGAGCAGTACTTC. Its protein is CASSRGLAGIYEQYF.

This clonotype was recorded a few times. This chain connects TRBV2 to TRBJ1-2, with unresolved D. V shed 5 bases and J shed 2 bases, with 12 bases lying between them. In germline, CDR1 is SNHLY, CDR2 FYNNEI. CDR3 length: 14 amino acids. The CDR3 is CASSTAGSNYGYTF. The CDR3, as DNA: TGTGCCAGCAGTACGGCGGGTTCCAACTATGGCTACACCTTC.

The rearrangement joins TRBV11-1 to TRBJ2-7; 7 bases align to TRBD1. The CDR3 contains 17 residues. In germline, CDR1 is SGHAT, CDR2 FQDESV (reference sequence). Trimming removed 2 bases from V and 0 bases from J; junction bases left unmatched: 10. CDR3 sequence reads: CASSLMAQGIPSYEQYF. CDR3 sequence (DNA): TGTGCCAGCAGCTTAATGGCACAGGGGATACCCTCCTACGAGCAGTACTTC.

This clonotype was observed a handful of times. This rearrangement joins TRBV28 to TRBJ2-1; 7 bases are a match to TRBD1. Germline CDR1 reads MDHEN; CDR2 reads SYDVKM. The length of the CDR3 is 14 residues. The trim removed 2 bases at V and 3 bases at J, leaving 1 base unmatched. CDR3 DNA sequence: TGTGCCAGCAGTTTAGGGACAGACTACAATGAGCAGTTCTTC. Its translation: CASSLGTDYNEQFF.

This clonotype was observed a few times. The CDR3 DNA follows: TGTGCCAGTAGTATGGCCGGGAGGGAGACCCAGTACTTC. Translation gives CASSMAGRETQYF. V and J are TRBV19 and TRBJ2-5; 7 nucleotides line up with TRBD2. Per the germline V gene, CDR1 is LNHDA and CDR2 is SQIVND (reference sequence). The junction had 3 bases not matched to a gene; V was cut back by 3 bases and J by 5 bases. CDR3 length: 13 amino acids.

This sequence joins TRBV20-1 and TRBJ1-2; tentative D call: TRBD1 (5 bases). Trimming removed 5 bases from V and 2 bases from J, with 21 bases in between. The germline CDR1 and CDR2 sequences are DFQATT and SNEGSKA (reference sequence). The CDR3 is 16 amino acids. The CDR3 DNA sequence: TGCAGTGCTGGACCCTGGGGGAGGGATCCAAACTATGGCTACACCTTC. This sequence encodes CSAGPWGRDPNYGYTF.

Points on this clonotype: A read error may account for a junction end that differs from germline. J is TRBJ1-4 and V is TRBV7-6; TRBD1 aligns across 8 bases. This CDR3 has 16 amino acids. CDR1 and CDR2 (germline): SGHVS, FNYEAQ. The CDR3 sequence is CSSSPGQGWVREKLFF. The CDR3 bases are TGTTCCAGCAGCCCCGGACAGGGATGGGTTCGTGAAAAACTGTTTTTT.

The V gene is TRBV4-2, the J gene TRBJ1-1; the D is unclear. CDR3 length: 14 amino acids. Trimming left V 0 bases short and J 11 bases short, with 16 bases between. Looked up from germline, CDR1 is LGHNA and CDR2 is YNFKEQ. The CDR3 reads CASSQEGSQRIAFF. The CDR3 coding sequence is TGTGCCAGCAGCCAAGAGGGATCCCAGAGGATTGCTTTCTTT.

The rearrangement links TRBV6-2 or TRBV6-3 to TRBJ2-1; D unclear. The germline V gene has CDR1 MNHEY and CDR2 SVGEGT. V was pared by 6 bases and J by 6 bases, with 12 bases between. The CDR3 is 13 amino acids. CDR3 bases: TGTGCCAGCAGCCTCCCGGGCCTCAATGAGCAGTTCTTC. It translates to CASSLPGLNEQFF.

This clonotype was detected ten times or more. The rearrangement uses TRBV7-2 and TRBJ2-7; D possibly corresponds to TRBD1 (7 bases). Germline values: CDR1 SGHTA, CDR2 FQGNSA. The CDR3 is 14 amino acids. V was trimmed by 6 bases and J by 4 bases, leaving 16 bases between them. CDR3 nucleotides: TGTGCCAGCAGGACAGGGACTGGCCATTACGAGCAGTACTTC. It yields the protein CASRTGTGHYEQYF. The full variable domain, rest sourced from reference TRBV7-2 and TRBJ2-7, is GAGVSQSPSNKVTEKGKDVELRCDPISGHTALYWYRQSLGQGLEFLIYFQGNSAPDKSGLPSDRFSAERTGGSVSTLTIQRTQQEDSAVYLCASRTGTGHYEQYFGPGTRLTVT.

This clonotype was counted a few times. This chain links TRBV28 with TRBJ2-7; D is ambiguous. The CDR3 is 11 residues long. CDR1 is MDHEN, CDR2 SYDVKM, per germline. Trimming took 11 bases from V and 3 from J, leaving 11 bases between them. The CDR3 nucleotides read TGTGCCTCGGGCCAGAACTACGAGCAGTACTTC. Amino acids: CASGQNYEQYF.

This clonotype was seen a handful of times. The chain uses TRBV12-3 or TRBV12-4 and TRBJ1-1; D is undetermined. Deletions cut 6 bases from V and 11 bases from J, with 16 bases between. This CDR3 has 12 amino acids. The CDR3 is CASSLFGVEAFF. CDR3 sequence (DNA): TGTGCCAGCAGCCTCTTCGGCGTGGAGGCTTTCTTT.

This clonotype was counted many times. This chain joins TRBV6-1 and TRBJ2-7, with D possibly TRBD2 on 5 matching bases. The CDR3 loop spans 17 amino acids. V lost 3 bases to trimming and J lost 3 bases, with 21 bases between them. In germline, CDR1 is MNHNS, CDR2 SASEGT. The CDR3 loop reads CASSEVVERAPHYEQYF. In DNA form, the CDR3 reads TGTGCCAGCAGTGAGGTAGTAGAGAGGGCGCCCCACTACGAGCAGTACTTC.

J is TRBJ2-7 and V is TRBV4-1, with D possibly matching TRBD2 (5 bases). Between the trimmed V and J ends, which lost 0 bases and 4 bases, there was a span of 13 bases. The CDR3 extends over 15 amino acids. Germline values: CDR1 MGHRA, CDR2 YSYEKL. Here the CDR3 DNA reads TGCGCCAGCAGCCAAGAAGGAGGCTCCGGTTACGAGCAGTACTTC. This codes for CASSQEGGSGYEQYF.

CDR3 nucleotide sequence: TGTGCCAGCAGCCGAACTCCTGCCAGCCGCGGAAACACCATATATTTT. Amino acids: CASSRTPASRGNTIYF. The V and J genes are TRBV7-9 and TRBJ1-3; the D is unclear. CDR1 and CDR2 (germline): SEHNR, FQNEAQ (reference sequence). This CDR3 spans 16 amino acids. V lost 5 bases, J lost 4 bases, and 18 bases lay in between.